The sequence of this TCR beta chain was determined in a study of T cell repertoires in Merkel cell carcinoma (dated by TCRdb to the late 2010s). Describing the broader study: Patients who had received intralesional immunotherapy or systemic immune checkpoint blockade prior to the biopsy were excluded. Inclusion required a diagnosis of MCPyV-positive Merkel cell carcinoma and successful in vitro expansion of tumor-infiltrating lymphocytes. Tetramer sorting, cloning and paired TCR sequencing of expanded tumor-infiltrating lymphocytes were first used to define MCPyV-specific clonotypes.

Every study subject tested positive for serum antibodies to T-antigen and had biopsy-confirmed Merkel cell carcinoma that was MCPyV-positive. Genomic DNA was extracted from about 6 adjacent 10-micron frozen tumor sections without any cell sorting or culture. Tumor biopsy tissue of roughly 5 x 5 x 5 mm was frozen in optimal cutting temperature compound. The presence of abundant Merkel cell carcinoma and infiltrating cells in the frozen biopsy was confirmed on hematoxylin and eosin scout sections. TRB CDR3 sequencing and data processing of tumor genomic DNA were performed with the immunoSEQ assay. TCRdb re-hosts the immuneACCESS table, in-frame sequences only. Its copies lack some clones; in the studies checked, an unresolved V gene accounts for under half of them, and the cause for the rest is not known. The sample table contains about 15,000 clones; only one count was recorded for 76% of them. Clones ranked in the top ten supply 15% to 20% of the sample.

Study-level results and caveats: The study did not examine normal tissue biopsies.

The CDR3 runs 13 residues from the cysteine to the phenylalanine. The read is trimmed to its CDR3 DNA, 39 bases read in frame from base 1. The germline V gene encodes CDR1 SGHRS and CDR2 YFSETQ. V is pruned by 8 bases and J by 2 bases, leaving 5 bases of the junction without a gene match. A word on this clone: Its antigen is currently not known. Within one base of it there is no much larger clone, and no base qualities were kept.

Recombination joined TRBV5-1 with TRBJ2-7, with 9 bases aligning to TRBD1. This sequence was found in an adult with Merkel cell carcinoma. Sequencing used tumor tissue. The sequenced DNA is TGCGCCAGTTCGACAGGGGGAACCTACGAGCAGTACTTC. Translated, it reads CASSTGGTYEQYF.